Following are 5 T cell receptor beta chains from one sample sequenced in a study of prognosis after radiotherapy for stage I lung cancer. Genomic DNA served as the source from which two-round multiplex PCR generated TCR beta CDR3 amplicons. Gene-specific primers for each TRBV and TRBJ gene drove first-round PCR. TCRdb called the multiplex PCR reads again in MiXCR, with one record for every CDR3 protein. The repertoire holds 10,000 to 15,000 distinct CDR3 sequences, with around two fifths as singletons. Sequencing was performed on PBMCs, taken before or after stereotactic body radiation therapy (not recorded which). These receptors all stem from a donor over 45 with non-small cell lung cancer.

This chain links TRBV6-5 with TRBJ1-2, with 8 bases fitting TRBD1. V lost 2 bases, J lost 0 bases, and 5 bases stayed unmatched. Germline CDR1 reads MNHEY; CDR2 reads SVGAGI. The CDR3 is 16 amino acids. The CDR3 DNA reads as TGTGCCAGCAGTTACGGACGGACAGGGACTAACTATGGCTACACCTTC. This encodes CASSYGRTGTNYGYTF.

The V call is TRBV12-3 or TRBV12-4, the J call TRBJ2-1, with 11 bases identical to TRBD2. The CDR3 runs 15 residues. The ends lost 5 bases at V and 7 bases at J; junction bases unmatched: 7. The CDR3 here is CASSRLLAGDNEQFF. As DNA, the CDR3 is TGTGCCAGCAGTAGGTTACTAGCGGGAGATAATGAGCAGTTCTTC.

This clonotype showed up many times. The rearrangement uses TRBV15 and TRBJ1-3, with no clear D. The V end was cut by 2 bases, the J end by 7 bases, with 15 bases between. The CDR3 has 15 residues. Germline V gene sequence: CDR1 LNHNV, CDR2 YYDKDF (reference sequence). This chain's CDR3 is CATSRYGVDLNTIYF. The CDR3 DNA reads TGTGCCACCAGCAGATACGGGGTAGATCTCAACACCATATATTTT.

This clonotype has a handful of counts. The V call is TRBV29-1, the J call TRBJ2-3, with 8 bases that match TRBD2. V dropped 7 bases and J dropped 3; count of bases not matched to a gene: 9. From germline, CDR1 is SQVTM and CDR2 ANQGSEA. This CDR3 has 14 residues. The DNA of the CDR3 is TGCAGCGGGCGCGGGGGGATCGGAACAGATACGCAGTATTTT. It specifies CSGRGGIGTDTQYF.

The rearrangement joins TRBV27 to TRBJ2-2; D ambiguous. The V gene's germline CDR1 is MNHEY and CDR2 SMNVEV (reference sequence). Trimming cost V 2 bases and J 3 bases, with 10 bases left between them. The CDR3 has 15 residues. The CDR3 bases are TGTGCCAGCAGTTTAGGGCGTTGGGACACCGGGGAGCTGTTTTTT. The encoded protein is CASSLGRWDTGELFF.